Listed below are T cell receptor beta chains from one sample, sequenced in a study of blood T cell repertoires in COVID-19. TCRdb keeps only in-frame clones here, not all; method: immunoSEQ multiplex PCR. The table shows some 150,000 clones, with more than 75% occurring only once. Specimen: peripheral blood. Source of these receptors: a woman between 70 and 85 years old with COVID-19, enrolled during active disease. Both conserved end residues are trimmed from each CDR3. A D gene is named only where the DNA matches it firmly.

d_gene,v_gene,CDR3aa
TRBD2,TRBV7-3,ASSLRASGGAKSTDTQY
.,TRBV3-1/TRBV3-2,ASSQGPGLSQETQY
.,TRBV7-2,ASSSGQKYEQY
.,TRBV19,ASKEGRRNQPQH
TRBD1,TRBV19,ASSVATGTDYGYT
TRBD2,TRBV28,ASSRPGLAGESSGANVLT
TRBD1,TRBV4-2,ASSQDVQGERVRF
.,TRBV28,ASSRPRGSSGNTIY
.,TRBV5-6,ASSLAVAAAAAVGEKLF
TRBD1,TRBV7-2,ASGTGVFNEQF
TRBD1,TRBV27,ASSGMGQGEETQY
TRBD1,TRBV5-4,ASSSGQGAIGTQY
.,TRBV15,ATSRDTVSGNTIY
.,TRBV14,ASSQDLGEGRSPLH
.,TRBV6-1,ASTTSRSDEKLF
.,TRBV5-4,ASSFYAGTGANVLT
.,TRBV2,ASNRVGNTEAF
TRBD2,TRBV7-8,ASSPTGGNTQY
TRBD1,TRBV5-1,ASGIGTGSTDTQY
.,TRBV5-5,ASSLAPAVLNYGYT